The entry that follows covers one T cell receptor beta chain sequence. TCRdb redid the calling of the RT-PCR reads with MiXCR, one entry per CDR3 protein. The sample has about 89,000 distinct CDR3 sequences; about 48% are singletons. This specimen comes from a study of patients and donors after allogeneic stem cell transplantation. The CDR3 is 14 residues long. From germline, CDR1 is MDHEN and CDR2 SYDVKM. V shed 2 bases, J shed 6 bases, and the junction held 5 bases outside the gene matches. This sequence originates from a human donor who was either an allogeneic HSCT recipient or a stem cell or donor lymphocyte infusion donor (not recorded which). It is not recorded whose cells these are; they may come from a transplant donor. Sequenced: blood, either unsorted or a sorted T cell fraction (not recorded which). The chain uses TRBV28 and TRBJ1-2; 8 nucleotides align to TRBD1. The CDR3 reads CASSLKPRGHGYTF. The CDR3 DNA sequence: TGTGCCAGCAGTTTAAAGCCCAGGGGGCATGGCTACACCTTC.